Listed here is a single T cell receptor (beta chain). Its antigen is currently unknown. This sample stems from a study of OX40 agonist ivuxolimab in advanced cancers. Findings and caveats of the study: CD8+ T cells were the subset that, on average, had more expanded clones than CD4+.

Assay: immunoSEQ multiplex PCR; the TCRdb copy retains only in-frame clones and omits some. The profile shows about 97,000 clones, approximately 87% of them singletons. This CDR3 is built from 14 residues. Per the germline V gene, CDR1 is SGHTA and CDR2 is FQGTGA. The ends were cut back, 5 bases at V and 4 bases at J, with 11 bases in the middle. The clonotype was recovered from an adult with an advanced solid tumor such as melanoma, head and neck, liver or kidney cancer. The sequencing used CD4+ or CD8+ T cells sorted from blood, collected in a trial of the OX40 agonist ivuxolimab. The chain uses TRBV7-3 and TRBJ2-2; no firm D call. Here the CDR3 reads CASSQSAGTGELFF. The CDR3 DNA sequence: TGTGCCAGCAGCCAGTCAGCAGGCACCGGGGAGCTGTTTTTT. Together with reference TRBV7-3 and TRBJ2-2, the CDR3 gives the full variable domain: GAGVSQTPSNKVTEKGKYVELRCDPISGHTALYWYRQSLGQGPEFLIYFQGTGAADDSGLPNDRFFAVRPEGSVSTLKIQRTERGDSAVYLCASSQSAGTGELFFGEGSRLTVL.